This T cell receptor (beta chain) stems from a study of cytomegalovirus exposure and HLA in healthy donors. Study-wide results and limits: A few of the chains that were CMV-associated were confirmed in vitro to be specific for CMV antigens. Reports credit the classifier with highly specific, highly sensitive diagnosis of cytomegalovirus status.

PCR was performed using 60 Vbeta and 13 Jbeta primers. TCRdb keeps only in-frame clones here, not all; method: immunoSEQ multiplex PCR. Among under 200,000 clones listed, 80% were seen once. Donors consisted of healthy bone marrow donors. Donors likely had unrecorded immune exposures despite being nominally healthy when sampled. V shed 3 bases and J 5 bases; nucleotides not matched to a gene: 13. The CDR3 is 17 amino acids. Germline V gene sequence: CDR1 KGHSH, CDR2 LQKENI. About this clone itself: The antigen is unknown.

Sequenced sample: PBMCs. This clonotype was sampled from a young man in good health and CMV-seronegative. This chain links TRBV18 with TRBJ2-5; 9 nucleotides align to TRBD2. The CDR3 region has the DNA TGTGCCAGCTCACCCCCCGCGGTAGCGGGGGTTTGGGAGACCCAGTACTTC. Its translation: CASSPPAVAGVWETQYF.